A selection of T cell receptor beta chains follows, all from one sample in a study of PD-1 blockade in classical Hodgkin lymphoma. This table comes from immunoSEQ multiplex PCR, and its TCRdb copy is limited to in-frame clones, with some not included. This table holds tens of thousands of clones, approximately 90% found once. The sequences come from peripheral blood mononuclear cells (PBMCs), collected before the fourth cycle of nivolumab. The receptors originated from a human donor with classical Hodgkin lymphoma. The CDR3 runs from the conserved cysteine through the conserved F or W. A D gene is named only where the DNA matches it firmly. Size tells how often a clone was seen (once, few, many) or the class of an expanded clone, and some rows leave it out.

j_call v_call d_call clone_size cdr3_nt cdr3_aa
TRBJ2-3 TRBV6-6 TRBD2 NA TGTGCCAGCAGTTTAGCGGGGGGGTACACAGATACGCAGTATTTT CASSLAGGYTDTQYF
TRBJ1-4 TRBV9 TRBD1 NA TGTGCCAGCAGCGTAGGACAGGACAGGAGGAATGAAAAACTGTTTTTT CASSVGQDRRNEKLFF
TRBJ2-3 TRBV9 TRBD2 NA TGTGCCAGCAGCGCCCTATCCGGGACTAGCGGGAAAGATACGCAGTATTTT CASSALSGTSGKDTQYF
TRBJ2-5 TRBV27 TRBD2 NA TGTGCCAGCAGACAATTGACTAGCGGGGAGGGAGAGACCCAGTACTTC CASRQLTSGEGETQYF
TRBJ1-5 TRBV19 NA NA TGTGCCAGTAGTATGCGCAGATATAGCAATCAGCCCCAGCATTTT CASSMRRYSNQPQHF
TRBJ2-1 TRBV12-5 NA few TGTGCTAGTGGGGGACCCAGGGGCGATGAGCAGTTCTTC CASGGPRGDEQFF
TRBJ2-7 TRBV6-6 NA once TGTGCCAGCAGTTACTCGAGTCTCGGATCCTACGAGCAGTACTTC CASSYSSLGSYEQYF
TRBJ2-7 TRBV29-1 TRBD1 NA TGCAGCGTCCAGGGGGCGTATAGGTCCTACGAGCAGTACTTC CSVQGAYRSYEQYF
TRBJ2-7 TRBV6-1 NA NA TGTGCCAGCAGTCTAGTCTACGAGCAGTACTTC CASSLVYEQYF
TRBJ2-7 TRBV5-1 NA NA TGCGCCAGCAGCCCCGGGGACGGAATTTACGAGCAGTACTTC CASSPGDGIYEQYF
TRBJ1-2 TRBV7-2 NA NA TGTGCCAGCAGCCCCAGGACAAGGGATGGCTACACCTTC CASSPRTRDGYTF
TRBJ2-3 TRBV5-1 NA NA TGCGCCAGCAAATCTGAGGCAGATACGCAGTATTTT CASKSEADTQYF